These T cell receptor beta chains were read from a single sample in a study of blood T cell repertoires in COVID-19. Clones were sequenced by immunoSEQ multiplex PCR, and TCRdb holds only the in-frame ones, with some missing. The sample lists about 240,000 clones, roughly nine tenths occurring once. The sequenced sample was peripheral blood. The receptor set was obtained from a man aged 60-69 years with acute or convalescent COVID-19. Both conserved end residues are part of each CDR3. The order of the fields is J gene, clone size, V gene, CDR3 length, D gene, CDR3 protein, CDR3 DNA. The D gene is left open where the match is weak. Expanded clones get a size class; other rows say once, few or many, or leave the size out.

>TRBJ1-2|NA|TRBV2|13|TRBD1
CASRARDRGGYTF
TGTGCCAGCAGAGCCCGGGACAGAGGAGGCTACACCTTC
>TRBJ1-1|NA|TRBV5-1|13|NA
CASSPGGNTEAFF
TGCGCCAGCAGCCCGGGGGGGAACACTGAAGCTTTCTTT
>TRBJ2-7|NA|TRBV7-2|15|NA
CASSDAGALRSEQYF
TGTGCCAGCAGCGACGCGGGGGCCCTACGGTCCGAGCAGTACTTC
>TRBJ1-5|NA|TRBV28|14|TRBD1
CASSPDRVNQPQHF
TGTGCCAGCAGCCCCGACAGGGTCAATCAGCCCCAGCATTTT
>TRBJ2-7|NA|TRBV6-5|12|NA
CASSMGPYEQYF
TGTGCCAGCAGTATGGGCCCCTACGAGCAGTACTTC
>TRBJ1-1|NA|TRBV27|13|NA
CASRPHGREQAFF
TGTGCCAGCAGACCCCATGGGAGGGAGCAAGCTTTCTTT
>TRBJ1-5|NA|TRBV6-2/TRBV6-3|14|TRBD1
CASSRTGAAQPQHF
TGTGCCAGCAGTCGGACAGGGGCGGCTCAGCCCCAGCATTTT
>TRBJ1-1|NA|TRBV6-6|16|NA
CASSFGQFGVKAEAFF
TGTGCCAGCAGTTTCGGACAGTTTGGGGTGAAAGCTGAAGCTTTCTTT
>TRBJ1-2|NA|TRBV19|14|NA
CASSAGRINYGYTF
TGTGCCAGTAGTGCGGGACGGATTAACTATGGCTACACCTTC
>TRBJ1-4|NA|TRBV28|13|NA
CASSQPPGEKLFF
TGTGCCAGCAGCCAACCGCCGGGTGAAAAACTGTTTTTT
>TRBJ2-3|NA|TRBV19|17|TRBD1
CASSGDRGLGSTDTQYF
TGTGCCAGTAGTGGGGACAGGGGGCTCGGAAGCACAGATACGCAGTATTTT
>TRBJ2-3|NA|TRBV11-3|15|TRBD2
CASSALTSYTDTQYF
TGTGCCAGCAGCGCCCTGACTAGCTACACAGATACGCAGTATTTT
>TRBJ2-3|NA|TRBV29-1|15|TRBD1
CSVQRQGARTDTQYF
TGCAGCGTCCAAAGACAGGGGGCGAGGACAGATACGCAGTATTTT
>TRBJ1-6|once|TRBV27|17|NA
CASSRSVALDRNSPLHF
TGTGCCAGCAGTCGGAGCGTTGCGCTGGACAGAAATTCACCCCTCCACTTT
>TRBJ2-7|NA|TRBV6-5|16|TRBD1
CASSYSQGQGEYEQYF
TGTGCCAGCAGTTACTCTCAGGGACAGGGGGAGTACGAGCAGTACTTC
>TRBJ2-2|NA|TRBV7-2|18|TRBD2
CASSPRLAEETATGELFF
TGTGCCAGCAGCCCCAGACTAGCGGAGGAAACGGCCACCGGGGAGCTGTTTTTT
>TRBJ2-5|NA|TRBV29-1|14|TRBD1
CSVEVGQGVETQYF
TGCAGCGTTGAAGTCGGCCAGGGGGTAGAAACCCAGTACTTC
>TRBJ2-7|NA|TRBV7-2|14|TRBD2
CASSSGLAGYEQYF
TGTGCCAGCAGCTCGGGACTAGCGGGCTACGAGCAGTACTTC
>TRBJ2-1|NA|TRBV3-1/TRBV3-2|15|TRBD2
CASSPTTSGRTEQFF
TGTGCCAGCAGCCCCACGACTAGCGGGAGGACTGAGCAGTTCTTC
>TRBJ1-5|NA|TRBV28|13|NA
CASSSGNDQPQHF
TGTGCCAGCAGTTCAGGGAACGATCAGCCCCAGCATTTT
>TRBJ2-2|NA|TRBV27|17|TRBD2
CASSLTLAGLSTGELFF
TGTGCCAGCAGTTTAACGCTAGCGGGATTGAGCACCGGGGAGCTGTTTTTT
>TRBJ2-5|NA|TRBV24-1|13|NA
CATSVLGQETQYF
TGTGCCACCAGTGTGCTAGGCCAGGAGACCCAGTACTTC
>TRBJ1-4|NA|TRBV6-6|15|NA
CASRPMGAANEKLFF
TGTGCCAGCAGGCCGATGGGGGCGGCTAATGAAAAACTGTTTTTT
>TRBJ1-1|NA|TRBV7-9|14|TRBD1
CASSFVPGGTEAFF
TGTGCCAGCAGCTTTGTGCCAGGGGGCACTGAAGCTTTCTTT
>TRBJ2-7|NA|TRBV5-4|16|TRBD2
CASSSETSGSIYEQYF
TGTGCCAGCAGCTCGGAGACTAGCGGGAGTATATACGAGCAGTACTTC
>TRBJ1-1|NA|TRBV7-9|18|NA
CASSLSGYGHLGNTEAFF
TGTGCCAGCAGCTTATCAGGGTATGGGCATCTGGGGAACACTGAAGCTTTCTTT
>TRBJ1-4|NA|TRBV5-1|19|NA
CASTPRPPTGGSTNEKLFF
TGCGCCAGCACCCCTAGGCCCCCAACGGGGGGATCAACTAATGAAAAACTGTTTTTT
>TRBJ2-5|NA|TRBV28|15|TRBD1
CASSSPQGAMETQYF
TGTGCCAGCAGTTCCCCACAGGGGGCAATGGAGACCCAGTACTTC
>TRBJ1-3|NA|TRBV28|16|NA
CASSTLGQISGNTIYF
TGTGCCAGCAGTACCTTGGGACAAATCTCTGGAAACACCATATATTTT
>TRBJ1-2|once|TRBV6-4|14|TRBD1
CASSALGQGDGYTF
TGTGCCAGCAGTGCCCTCGGACAGGGGGATGGCTACACCTTC
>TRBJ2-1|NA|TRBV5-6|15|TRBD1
CASSVRDSSYNEQFF
TGTGCCAGCAGCGTCCGGGACAGCTCCTACAATGAGCAGTTCTTC
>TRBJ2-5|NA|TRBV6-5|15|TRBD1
CASWSGGAIQETQYF
TGTGCCAGCTGGTCAGGGGGAGCCATCCAAGAGACCCAGTACTTC
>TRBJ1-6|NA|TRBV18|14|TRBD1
CASSPGQGDSPLHF
TGTGCCAGCTCACCCGGACAGGGAGATTCACCCCTCCACTTT
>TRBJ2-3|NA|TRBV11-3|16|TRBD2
CASSPRTSRGTDTQYF
TGTGCCAGCAGCCCGCGGACTAGCCGTGGCACAGATACGCAGTATTTT
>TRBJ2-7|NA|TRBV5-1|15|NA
CASKPGMYSSYEQYF
TGCGCCAGTAAGCCGGGGATGTACAGCTCCTACGAGCAGTACTTC
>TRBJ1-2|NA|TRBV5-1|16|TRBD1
CASSSRDRGGDYGYTF
TGCGCCAGCTCGTCCCGGGACAGGGGCGGCGACTATGGCTACACCTTC
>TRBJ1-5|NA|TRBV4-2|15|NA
CASSQGSGSNQPQHF
TGTGCCAGCAGCCAAGGTTCAGGTAGCAATCAGCCCCAGCATTTT
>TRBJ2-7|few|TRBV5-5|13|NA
CASSSQDPLEQYF
TGTGCCAGCAGCTCACAGGATCCCTTGGAGCAGTACTTC
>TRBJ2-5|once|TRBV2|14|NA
CASSENRLQETQYF
TGTGCCAGCAGTGAAAACAGGCTTCAAGAGACCCAGTACTTC
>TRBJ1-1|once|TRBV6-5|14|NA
CASSAGRGNTEAFF
TGTGCCAGCAGCGCAGGGCGAGGAAACACTGAAGCTTTCTTT
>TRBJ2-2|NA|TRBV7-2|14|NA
CASRINSGVGELFF
TGTGCCAGCAGGATAAATTCCGGGGTCGGGGAGCTGTTTTTT
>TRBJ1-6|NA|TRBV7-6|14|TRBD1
CASSQGQGNSPLHF
TGTGCCAGCAGCCAGGGACAGGGAAACTCACCCCTCCACTTT
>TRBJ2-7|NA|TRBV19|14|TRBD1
CASSPGQAPYEQYF
TGTGCCAGTAGTCCTGGACAGGCGCCCTACGAGCAGTACTTC
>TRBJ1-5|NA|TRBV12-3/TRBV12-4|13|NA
CASSLTGDQPQHF
TGTGCCAGCAGTTTGACCGGGGATCAGCCCCAGCATTTT
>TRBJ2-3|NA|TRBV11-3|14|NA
CASSLGGVPDTQYF
TGTGCCAGCAGCTTAGGAGGTGTCCCAGATACGCAGTATTTT
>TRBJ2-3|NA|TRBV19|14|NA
CASSSQTSTDTQYF
TGTGCCAGTAGTAGCCAGACTAGCACAGATACGCAGTATTTT
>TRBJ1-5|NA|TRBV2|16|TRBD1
CASSVDRGGGNQPQHF
TGTGCCAGCAGTGTTGACAGGGGTGGTGGCAATCAGCCCCAGCATTTT
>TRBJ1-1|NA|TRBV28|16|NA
CASSPPPGGVNTEAFF
TGTGCCAGCAGTCCTCCCCCCGGGGGGGTGAACACTGAAGCTTTCTTT